These 22 T cell receptor beta chains were all obtained from the same sample, sequenced in a study of CD8 T cells in ankylosing spondylitis. TCRdb called the 5' RACE reads again in MiXCR, with one record for every CDR3 protein. The sample yields approximately 220,000 distinct CDR3 sequences, roughly 24% seen once. The sequencing sample was made of blood, either unsorted or a sorted T cell fraction (not recorded which). Receptor source: a male donor with ankylosing spondylitis or in good health (not recorded which).

This clonotype was observed many times. This chain links TRBV7-9 with TRBJ2-5; no clear D gene. Trimming shortened V by 5 bases and J by 5 bases, and 9 bases separated the two germline ends. CDR1 is SEHNR, CDR2 FQNEAQ, per germline (reference sequence). The CDR3 has 12 residues. This CDR3 is CASSPHAETQYF. In DNA, the CDR3 is TGTGCCAGCAGCCCCCACGCGGAGACCCAGTACTTC.

The rearrangement joins TRBV29-1 to TRBJ2-7; D not certain. CDR1 is SQVTM and CDR2 is ANQGSEA in the germline V gene. The CDR3 runs to 12 residues. V was pared by 6 bases and J by 3 bases, with 12 bases between. For the CDR3, the DNA is TGCAGCGTCGGAACTGAGAACTACGAGCAGTACTTC. It encodes CSVGTENYEQYF.

This clonotype was picked up many times. The CDR3 loop is CASSFDRTGNTIYF. For the CDR3, the DNA is TGCGCCAGCAGCTTTGACAGAACTGGAAACACCATATATTTT. The chain links TRBV5-1 to TRBJ1-3, with TRBD1 as a possible D gene (5 bases). The CDR3 length is 14 residues. Germline CDR1 is SGHRS and CDR2 is YFSETQ. V was pared by 2 bases and J by 2 bases, with 8 bases between.

At least ten counts were recorded for this clonotype. CDR3 loop: CSASRGWGRRDSYNEQFF. CDR3 bases: TGCAGTGCTAGCAGAGGTTGGGGACGCCGAGACTCCTACAATGAGCAGTTCTTC. The gene calls are TRBV20-1 and TRBJ2-1, with D perhaps given as TRBD1 or TRBD2 (5 bases each). There are 18 residues in the CDR3. Germline V gives CDR1 DFQATT, CDR2 SNEGSKA (reference sequence). V dropped 3 bases and J dropped 0 bases, with 21 bases sitting between them.

At least ten counts were recorded for this clonotype. CDR3 DNA sequence: TGCAGCGTTGACAACGGCGGGAACACCATATATTTT. It encodes CSVDNGGNTIYF. The chain combines TRBV29-1 with TRBJ1-3; D is unresolved. Deletions cut 3 bases from V and 7 bases from J, with 10 bases between. The CDR3 sequence is 12 residues long. Germline CDR1 reads SQVTM; CDR2 reads ANQGSEA.

The genes are TRBV29-1 and TRBJ2-5; 10 bases agree with TRBD2. The germline V gene has CDR1 SQVTM and CDR2 ANQGSEA. The CDR3 runs to 15 residues. V shed 4 bases and J 5 bases; nucleotides not matched to a gene: 10. The CDR3 region is CSVAQSGRAVETQYF. The CDR3 DNA reads TGCAGCGTTGCACAAAGCGGGAGGGCTGTCGAGACCCAGTACTTC.

This clonotype appeared a few times. The rearrangement joins TRBV10-3 to TRBJ1-1, with D unresolved. The CDR3 runs 13 residues. V was cut by 4 bases and J by 0 bases, with 6 bases left in between. Germline V lookup: CDR1 ENHRY, CDR2 SYGVKD. The CDR3 sequence: CAISGSLNTEAFF. In DNA form, the CDR3 reads TGTGCCATCAGTGGTAGTTTGAACACTGAAGCTTTCTTT.

The V call is TRBV20-1, the J call TRBJ1-2; D perhaps matches TRBD1 (5 bases). Trimming shortened V by 8 bases and J by 7 bases, and 20 bases separated the two germline ends. This CDR3 has 13 amino acids. From germline, CDR1 is DFQATT and CDR2 SNEGSKA (reference sequence). CDR3 nucleotides: TGCAGTCCATCAATGATTGGGGGTGGTGGCTACACCTTC. Residues: CSPSMIGGGGYTF.

This clonotype was seen ten or more times. The rearrangement joins TRBV29-1 to TRBJ2-5; weak D call: TRBD1 (5 bases). Trimming took off 8 bases at V and 7 bases at J, with 5 bases between the two ends. The CDR3 sequence is 8 residues long. CDR1 and CDR2 (germline): SQVTM, ANQGSEA. This CDR3 reads CSRGTQYF. In DNA, the CDR3 is TGCAGCAGGGGGACCCAGTACTTC.

This clonotype was found many times. The gene calls are TRBV12-3 or TRBV12-4 and TRBJ1-1, with 9 bases matching TRBD1. The length of the CDR3 is 14 residues. V gave up 6 bases and J gave up 4 bases; unmatched junction bases: 6. CDR3 in amino acids: CASSRQGGPTEAFF. The CDR3 DNA reads as TGTGCCAGCAGCAGACAGGGGGGCCCCACTGAAGCTTTCTTT.

Ten or more counts support this clonotype. The chain carries TRBV20-1 and TRBJ2-7; 7 bases agree with TRBD1. V was pared by 3 bases and J by 3 bases, with 11 bases of the junction left unmatched. Per germline, CDR1 DFQATT and CDR2 SNEGSKA (reference sequence). This CDR3 contains 15 residues. CDR3 loop: CSARIQGVKIYEQYF. CDR3 sequence (DNA): TGCAGTGCTAGGATTCAGGGGGTAAAAATCTACGAGCAGTACTTC.

This clonotype was counted only a few times. The V call is TRBV20-1, the J call TRBJ2-5; D is possibly TRBD1 (6 bases). V was pared by 7 bases and J by 2 bases, with 14 bases between. CDR3 length equals 13 residues. Germline V gives CDR1 DFQATT, CDR2 SNEGSKA (reference sequence). CDR3 in DNA: TGCAGTGTTCTGGGGGCCCCTCAAGAGACCCAGTACTTC. Protein: CSVLGAPQETQYF.

The chain links TRBV20-1 to TRBJ1-4; tentative D call: TRBD1 (5 bases). This CDR3 is built from 14 residues. The germline V gene has CDR1 DFQATT and CDR2 SNEGSKA (reference sequence). Trimming cost V 1 base and J 4 bases, with 10 bases left between them. DNA for the CDR3: TGCAGTGCTAGAGGGCCTGGACATAATGAAAAACTGTTTTTT. Its protein product is CSARGPGHNEKLFF.

V usage is TRBV12-3 or TRBV12-4 and J usage is TRBJ1-1; perhaps TRBD1 as D (5 bases). V gave up 0 bases and J gave up 5 bases, with 13 bases separating them. The CDR3 spans 15 residues. The CDR3 coding sequence is TGTGCCAGCAGTTTAGCCGGGACCCCAGGGACTGAAGCTTTCTTT. It codes for CASSLAGTPGTEAFF.

V usage is TRBV20-1 and J usage is TRBJ2-1; 7 positions agree with TRBD2. The ends lost 2 bases at V and 1 base at J; junction bases unmatched: 11. Germline loops: CDR1 DFQATT, CDR2 SNEGSKA (reference sequence). The CDR3 is 17 amino acids. Written as DNA, the CDR3 is TGCAGTGCTAGAAGGGCTACTCGCGGGAGTTCCTACAATGAGCAGTTCTTC. Amino acids: CSARRATRGSSYNEQFF.

This clonotype was seen a few times. The chain combines TRBV18 with TRBJ2-1; D not resolved. The CDR3 is 14 amino acids. CDR1 KGHSH and CDR2 LQKENI come from the germline V gene. Trimming left V 2 bases short and J 6 bases short, with 11 bases between. CDR3 region: CASSPTQNINEQFF. For the CDR3, the DNA is TGTGCCAGCTCACCAACGCAGAACATCAATGAGCAGTTCTTC.

This clonotype has more than one count but fewer than ten. This rearrangement joins TRBV10-3 to TRBJ2-5; 8 bases are a match to TRBD2. The length of the CDR3 is 15 residues. The junction had 7 bases not matched to a gene; V was cut back by 2 bases and J by 5 bases. The V gene's germline CDR1 is ENHRY and CDR2 SYGVKD. CDR3 sequence (DNA): TGTGCCATCAGTGAGACCCGGGAGGGCCGGGAGACCCAGTACTTC. Residues: CAISETREGRETQYF.

This clonotype appeared a few times. The chain combines TRBV29-1 with TRBJ2-1; no definite D call. Germline V CDR1 and CDR2: SQVTM, ANQGSEA. The CDR3 is 15 amino acids. Deletions cut 0 bases from V and 3 bases from J, with 12 bases between. CDR3 coding DNA: TGCAGCGTTGAAGATCTACTTGCGGTCTACAATGAGCAGTTCTTC. This translates into CSVEDLLAVYNEQFF.

This clonotype was picked up many times. The chain joins TRBV12-3 or TRBV12-4 to TRBJ2-5; TRBD2 might be the D (5 bases). Between the trimmed V and J ends, which lost 3 bases and 5 bases, there was a span of 7 bases. The CDR3 is made up of 12 amino acids. This CDR3 reads CASSFGGETQYF. The CDR3, as DNA: TGTGCCAGCAGTTTCGGCGGGGAGACCCAGTACTTC.

This clonotype was counted only a few times. V gene TRBV6-1 combines with J gene TRBJ2-7; 12 bases align to TRBD1. Trimming removed 7 bases from V and 5 bases from J; junction bases left unmatched: 9. Germline values: CDR1 MNHNS, CDR2 SASEGT. The CDR3 is 15 residues long. CDR3 DNA sequence: TGTGCCAGCACGACCATGGGGACAGGGGGCAACGAGCAGTACTTC. Protein sequence: CASTTMGTGGNEQYF.

This clonotype has more than one count but fewer than ten. The chain uses TRBV6-5 and TRBJ1-1; a weak D match, TRBD1 (5 bases). The CDR3 has 12 amino acids. V was shortened by 8 bases and J by 10 bases, with 17 bases between the two germline ends. CDR1 is MNHEY, CDR2 SVGAGI, per germline. The CDR3 is CASQRRGGLAFF. CDR3 in DNA: TGTGCCAGCCAAAGGAGGGGAGGGCTAGCTTTCTTT.

The chain has TRBV15 and TRBJ2-5; 14 nucleotides agree with TRBD2. Germline assignment: CDR1 LNHNV and CDR2 YYDKDF (reference sequence). CDR3 length equals 18 residues. V lost 3 bases to trimming and J lost 5 bases; unmatched junction nucleotides: 11. The CDR3 nucleotides are TGTGCCACCAGCAGTGGCGCCGGGACTAGCGGGAGAAGGGAGACCCAGTACTTC. Its translation: CATSSGAGTSGRRETQYF.